The 25 T cell receptor beta chains given below trace back to one sample, sequenced in a study of blood T cell repertoires in COVID-19. TCRdb's copy holds only in-frame clones and misses some; the assay was immunoSEQ multiplex PCR. The sample gives a few hundred thousand clones, over 75% of which show up once; about 4% is in the top ten. Sequenced input: PBMCs or T cells enriched from blood (not recorded which). All receptors derive from a man aged 25-45 years with acute COVID-19.

V and J are TRBV5-1 and TRBJ2-1, with 10 bases identical to TRBD1. The CDR3 covers 16 residues. Germline V gives CDR1 SGHRS, CDR2 YFSETQ. The trim removed 4 bases at V and 7 bases at J, leaving 11 bases unmatched. The CDR3 sequence: CASSPNPDRGRNEQFF. DNA for the CDR3: TGCGCCAGCAGCCCGAACCCTGACAGGGGGCGGAATGAGCAGTTCTTC.

This clone was seen a handful of times. This chain links TRBV19 with TRBJ1-1; a weak D match, TRBD1 (5 bases). There are 14 residues in the CDR3. Trimming cost V 7 bases and J 0 bases, with 12 bases left between them. Germline CDR1 and CDR2: LNHDA and SQIVND (reference sequence). The CDR3: CASKLETVNTEAFF. The CDR3 coding sequence is TGTGCCAGTAAGTTAGAGACAGTGAACACTGAAGCTTTCTTT.

The chain is built from TRBV10-2 and TRBJ1-1, with D perhaps matching TRBD1 (5 bases). V lost 3 bases to trimming and J lost 4 bases, with 9 bases between them. Per germline, CDR1 WSHSY and CDR2 SAAADI. The CDR3 length is 13 residues. CDR3 region: CASSDRVGTEAFF. The CDR3 DNA is TGCGCCAGCAGTGACAGGGTGGGCACTGAAGCTTTCTTT.

This chain uses TRBV11-2 with TRBJ2-2; 10 positions match TRBD1. With 4 bases clipped from V and 3 bases from J, the junction kept 2 bases outside the gene matches. This CDR3 contains 15 residues. From germline, CDR1 is SGHAT and CDR2 FQNNGV. CDR3 in DNA: TGTGCCAGCAGCTCCGGGACAGGGGACACCGGGGAGCTGTTTTTT. This sequence encodes CASSSGTGDTGELFF.

The chain is built from TRBV3-1 (or the pseudogene TRBV3-2) and TRBJ2-2, with a possible D match to TRBD1 (6 bases). Germline lookup yields CDR1 LGHDT and CDR2 YNNKEL (reference sequence). The CDR3 consists of 16 residues. Trimming took off 4 bases at V and 2 bases at J, with 14 bases between the two ends. The chain's CDR3 is CASSLFGTSNTGELFF. CDR3 DNA: TGTGCCAGCAGCCTATTCGGGACATCAAACACCGGGGAGCTGTTTTTT.

The chain uses TRBV12-5 and TRBJ2-1; 15 nucleotides line up with TRBD2. The CDR3 spans 16 residues. The junction had 6 bases not matched to a gene; V was cut back by 6 bases and J by 6 bases. Germline values: CDR1 LGHNT, CDR2 FRNRAP. Here the CDR3 DNA reads TGTGCTAGTGGCATGGGGACTAGCGGGGGGACCAATGAGCAGTTCTTC. This gives the protein CASGMGTSGGTNEQFF.

The genes are TRBV2 and TRBJ2-1; D is possibly TRBD2 (6 bases). Trimming stripped 7 bases from V and 1 base from J, with 14 bases between. In germline, CDR1 is SNHLY, CDR2 FYNNEI. CDR3 size: 15 residues. CDR3 region: CASTPGLPSYNEQFF. The CDR3 DNA follows: TGTGCCAGCACCCCGGGACTCCCGTCCTACAATGAGCAGTTCTTC.

The chain employs TRBV9 and TRBJ2-5; 8 nucleotides line up with TRBD1. V lost 4 bases, J lost 7 bases, and 15 bases stayed unmatched. The CDR3 has 16 amino acids. Per the germline V gene, CDR1 is SGDLS and CDR2 is YYNGEE. CDR3 residues: CASSPGTGTVGGTQYF. The CDR3, as DNA: TGTGCCAGCAGCCCGGGGACAGGAACTGTGGGGGGGACCCAGTACTTC. Supplemented by reference TRBV9 and TRBJ2-5, the full variable domain reads DSGVTQTPKHLITATGQRVTLRCSPRSGDLSVYWYQQSLDQGLQFLIQYYNGEERAKGNILERFSAQQFPDLHSELNLSSLELGDSALYFCASSPGTGTVGGTQYFGPGTRLLVL.

The chain uses TRBV5-4 and TRBJ2-5; 10 bases align to TRBD2. Germline V lookup: CDR1 SGHNT, CDR2 YYREEE (reference sequence). The length of the CDR3 is 15 residues. Losses at the gene ends were 4 bases for V and 4 bases for J; bases not matched to a gene: 7. In DNA form, the CDR3 reads TGTGCCAGCAGCCTACTAGCGGGGAGGCCAGAGACCCAGTACTTC. Protein sequence: CASSLLAGRPETQYF.

V is TRBV5-1 and J is TRBJ2-5; D might be TRBD1 (5 bases). V was trimmed by 4 bases and J by 2 bases, leaving 18 bases between them. The germline V gene has CDR1 SGHRS and CDR2 YFSETQ. CDR3 length: 16 residues. The CDR3 coding sequence is TGCGCCAGCAGCAAACCCTACGGTCAGGGACAAGAGACCCAGTACTTC. Amino acids: CASSKPYGQGQETQYF.

This chain joins TRBV9 and TRBJ1-6; a weak D match, TRBD1 (6 bases). Looked up from germline, CDR1 is SGDLS and CDR2 is YYNGEE. This CDR3 spans 14 amino acids. Trimming removed 4 bases from V and 7 bases from J, with 12 bases in between. CDR3 residues: CASSRTGPNSPLHF. The CDR3, as DNA: TGTGCCAGCAGCCGAACAGGGCCAAATTCACCCCTCCACTTT.

This clone was seen repeatedly, ten times or more. J is TRBJ2-2 and V is TRBV24-1, with D possibly TRBD1 on 6 matching bases. CDR1 and CDR2 (germline): KGHDR, SFDVKD. V was cut by 7 bases and J by 4 bases, with 12 bases left in between. The CDR3 covers 14 residues. CDR3 in amino acids: CATSDRFITGELFF. The CDR3 region has the DNA TGTGCCACCAGCGACAGGTTTATCACCGGGGAGCTGTTTTTT.

The table lists this clone with a count of one. The chain employs TRBV5-1 and TRBJ1-5; the D is unclear. Germline values: CDR1 SGHRS, CDR2 YFSETQ. V was clipped by 0 bases and J by 3 bases, with 7 bases between them. This CDR3 is 14 amino acids long. The CDR3 nucleotides read TGCGCCAGCAGCTTGGACAGTCCCAATCAGCCCCAGCATTTT. Protein sequence: CASSLDSPNQPQHF.

A remark on this clone: The sample has other DNA sequences that encode this CDR3 too. V gene TRBV4-1 combines with J gene TRBJ1-1; 7 bases map to TRBD1. The V gene end was trimmed by 0 bases and the J gene end by 6 bases; junction bases not matched to a gene: 4. In germline, CDR1 is MGHRA, CDR2 YSYEKL. CDR3 size: 14 residues. The CDR3 DNA is TGCGCCAGCAGCCAAGACAGGGGGATCTCTGAAGCTTTCTTT. Its protein is CASSQDRGISEAFF.

The rearrangement links TRBV13 to TRBJ1-2; 8 bases line up with TRBD1. Trimming cost V 5 bases and J 8 bases; bases outside gene matches: 13. The CDR3 runs 15 residues. Germline V lookup: CDR1 PRHDT, CDR2 FYEKMQ (reference sequence). The CDR3 loop is CASSPGPGRGRGYTF. DNA for the CDR3: TGTGCCAGCAGCCCAGGACCGGGCAGGGGGCGGGGCTACACCTTC.

V is TRBV7-3 and J is TRBJ1-2; a weak D match, TRBD1 (5 bases). The germline V and J ends were trimmed by 10 bases and 5 bases, with 20 bases remaining between them. CDR1 and CDR2 from the germline V gene are SGHTA and FQGTGA. The CDR3 runs to 14 residues. CDR3 amino acids: CAIPTEGLTYGYTF. The CDR3 region has the DNA TGTGCCATTCCTACGGAGGGGTTAACTTATGGCTACACCTTC. The variable domain in full, with the rest retrieved from reference TRBV7-3 and TRBJ1-2, is GAGVSQTPSNKVTEKGKYVELRCDPISGHTALYWYRQSLGQGPEFLIYFQGTGAADDSGLPNDRFFAVRPEGSVSTLKIQRTERGDSAVYLCAIPTEGLTYGYTFGSGTRLTVV.

V usage is TRBV11-2 and J usage is TRBJ2-3; 10 nucleotides match TRBD2. CDR1 is SGHAT, CDR2 FQNNGV, per germline. The CDR3 covers 19 residues. The V and J ends lost 2 bases and 3 bases, in that order; junction bases with no gene match: 14. Here the CDR3 reads CASSLRRWGSGGATDTQYF. CDR3 in DNA: TGTGCCAGCAGCTTAAGGAGGTGGGGAAGCGGGGGGGCGACAGATACGCAGTATTTT.

The chain uses TRBV2 and TRBJ1-1, with D perhaps TRBD1 (6 bases). In germline, CDR1 is SNHLY, CDR2 FYNNEI. Trimming cost V 8 bases and J 2 bases, with 15 bases left between them. The CDR3 has 14 residues. The CDR3 DNA follows: TGTGCCAGCCAAGATGGGACAACAAACACTGAAGCTTTCTTT. As protein: CASQDGTTNTEAFF.

The chain has TRBV6-1 and TRBJ2-4; D is possibly TRBD1 (5 bases). V shed 1 base and J shed 6 bases, with 10 bases lying between them. The CDR3 contains 14 residues. CDR1 MNHNS and CDR2 SASEGT come from the germline V gene. This chain's CDR3 is CASSEGGGGNIQYF. CDR3 sequence (DNA): TGTGCCAGCAGTGAAGGGGGCGGCGGAAACATTCAGTACTTC.

V gene TRBV19 combines with J gene TRBJ2-7, with TRBD2 as a possible D gene (7 bases). Trimming pared 7 bases from V and 3 bases from J, leaving 19 bases between. The CDR3 runs 15 residues. From germline, CDR1 is LNHDA and CDR2 SQIVND (reference sequence). As DNA, the CDR3 is TGTGCCAGTACCCCCGGGGGGCAGCCCGGCTACGAGCAGTACTTC. It yields the protein CASTPGGQPGYEQYF. Together with reference TRBV19 and TRBJ2-7, the CDR3 gives the full variable domain: DGGITQSPKYLFRKEGQNVTLSCEQNLNHDAMYWYRQDPGQGLRLIYYSQIVNDFQKGDIAEGYSVSREKKESFPLTVTSAQKNPTAFYLCASTPGGQPGYEQYFGPGTRLTVT.

V is TRBV5-1 and J is TRBJ2-1; perhaps TRBD1 as D (6 bases). CDR1 SGHRS and CDR2 YFSETQ come from the germline V gene. The CDR3 runs 15 residues. V was trimmed by 3 bases and J by 2 bases, leaving 12 bases between them. The DNA of the CDR3 is TGCGCCAGCAGCTCGCCGGACAGAGCCTACAATGAGCAGTTCTTC. Its protein is CASSSPDRAYNEQFF.

The chain links TRBV5-1 to TRBJ2-5; 14 positions match TRBD2. Germline values: CDR1 SGHRS, CDR2 YFSETQ. The CDR3 contains 19 residues. Trimming at V came to 4 bases and at J to 2 bases, leaving 13 bases not matched to a gene. The CDR3 is CASSLGTSGGPGGQETQYF. CDR3 in DNA: TGCGCCAGCAGCCTCGGGACTAGCGGGGGCCCCGGGGGGCAAGAGACCCAGTACTTC. The full variable domain, its missing parts supplied by reference TRBV5-1 and TRBJ2-5, is KAGVTQTPRYLIKTRGQQVTLSCSPISGHRSVSWYQQTPGQGLQFLFEYFSETQRNKGNFPGRFSGRQFSNSRSEMNVSTLELGDSALYLCASSLGTSGGPGGQETQYFGPGTRLLVL.

V usage is TRBV7-2 and J usage is TRBJ1-6, with D hard to call. This CDR3 contains 14 residues. Trimming shortened V by 1 base and J by 4 bases, and 5 bases separated the two germline ends. The germline CDR1 and CDR2 sequences are SGHTA and FQGNSA. The CDR3 loop reads CASSLGPYNSPLHF. In DNA, the CDR3 is TGTGCCAGCAGCTTAGGGCCATATAATTCACCCCTCCACTTT.

In nucleotides, the CDR3 is TGTGCCTGGAAGCTTGGGCAAGCTAATGAAAAACTGTTTTTT. It codes for CAWKLGQANEKLFF. The chain is built from TRBV30 and TRBJ1-4; D unclear. The CDR3 has 14 residues. V was pared by 4 bases and J by 3 bases, with 12 bases between. Germline CDR1 GTSNPN, CDR2 SVGIG (reference sequence).

This sequence joins TRBV19 and TRBJ1-5; D call uncertain. The germline V gene has CDR1 LNHDA and CDR2 SQIVND (reference sequence). Trimming pared 2 bases from V and 1 base from J, leaving 9 bases between. The CDR3 spans 15 residues. CDR3 nucleotide sequence: TGTGCCAGTAGTATAACAGTACACAGCAATCAGCCCCAGCATTTT. Translating it yields CASSITVHSNQPQHF. Filled out from reference TRBV19 and TRBJ1-5, the complete variable domain reads DGGITQSPKYLFRKEGQNVTLSCEQNLNHDAMYWYRQDPGQGLRLIYYSQIVNDFQKGDIAEGYSVSREKKESFPLTVTSAQKNPTAFYLCASSITVHSNQPQHFGDGTRLSIL.